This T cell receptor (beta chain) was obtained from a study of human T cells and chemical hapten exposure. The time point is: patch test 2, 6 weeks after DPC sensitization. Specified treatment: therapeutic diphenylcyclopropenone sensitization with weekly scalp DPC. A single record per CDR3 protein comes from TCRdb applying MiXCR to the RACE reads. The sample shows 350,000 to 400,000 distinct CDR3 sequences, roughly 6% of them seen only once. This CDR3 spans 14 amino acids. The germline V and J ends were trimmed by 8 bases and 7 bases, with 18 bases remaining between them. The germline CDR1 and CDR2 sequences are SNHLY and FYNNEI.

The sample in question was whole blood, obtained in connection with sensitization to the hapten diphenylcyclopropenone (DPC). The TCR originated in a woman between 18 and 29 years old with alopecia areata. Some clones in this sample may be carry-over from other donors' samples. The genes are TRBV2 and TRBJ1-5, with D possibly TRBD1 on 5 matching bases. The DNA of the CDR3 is TGTGCCAGCTCACCCGTGCGAGGGGACCAGCCCCAGCATTTT. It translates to CASSPVRGDQPQHF.